This TCR beta chain was identified during a study of CD4 T cell repertoires in COVID-19. Repertoires were generated with immunoSEQ multiplex PCR, while TCRdb's copy carries only in-frame clones and drops some. The table has fewer than 25,000 clones, about nine tenths seen once. These memory T cells were uncultured and sequenced directly after ex vivo isolation. Findings and limits, study-wide: In SARS-CoV and/or HKU1 spike cultures, between 7 and 25% of SARS-CoV-2 clonotypes reappeared. Suggested intraclonal diversification: top SARS-CoV-2-reactive clonotypes appeared in two or three memory subsets.

As for this clone: What it binds is not known.

Losses at the gene ends were 3 bases for V and 2 bases for J; bases not matched to a gene: 3. The CDR3 length is 14 residues. In germline, CDR1 is MNHNS, CDR2 SASEGT. The sequence came from a human donor who had COVID-19. Material: central memory CD4+ T cells from blood, obtained before the COVID-19 pandemic. The rearrangement joins TRBV6-1 to TRBJ2-7; 8 bases are shared with TRBD2. The CDR3 DNA is TGTGCCAGCAGTGAGATCGGGGGGGCCTACGAGCAGTACTTC. It yields the protein CASSEIGGAYEQYF.